This T cell receptor beta chain was retrieved from a study of Tregs in tolerant kidney transplant recipients. General study findings and limits: Tregs expanded with activated donor B cells seemed most donor-specific. Nucleotide sequences could not be compared across some patients' samples due to primer changes.

Per germline, CDR1 MNHNS and CDR2 SASEGT. This CDR3 has 13 amino acids. V was trimmed by 8 bases and J by 1 base, leaving 11 bases between them. This clone was seen only once. Its specificity is not known. Generated by immunoSEQ multiplex PCR, the TCRdb table keeps only in-frame clones and is missing some. This sample has fewer than 100,000 clones; under 95% occur once, and the top ten carry 0.46%. The sequence was obtained from a human donor who received a combined kidney and bone marrow transplant. Source: CD4+ T cells from blood, taken before the transplant. The chain employs TRBV6-1 and TRBJ2-5; TRBD1 is a possible D gene (5 bases). The CDR3 protein is CASSGHLQETQYF. The CDR3 DNA sequence: TGTGCCAGCTCAGGACACCTCCAAGAGACCCAGTACTTC.